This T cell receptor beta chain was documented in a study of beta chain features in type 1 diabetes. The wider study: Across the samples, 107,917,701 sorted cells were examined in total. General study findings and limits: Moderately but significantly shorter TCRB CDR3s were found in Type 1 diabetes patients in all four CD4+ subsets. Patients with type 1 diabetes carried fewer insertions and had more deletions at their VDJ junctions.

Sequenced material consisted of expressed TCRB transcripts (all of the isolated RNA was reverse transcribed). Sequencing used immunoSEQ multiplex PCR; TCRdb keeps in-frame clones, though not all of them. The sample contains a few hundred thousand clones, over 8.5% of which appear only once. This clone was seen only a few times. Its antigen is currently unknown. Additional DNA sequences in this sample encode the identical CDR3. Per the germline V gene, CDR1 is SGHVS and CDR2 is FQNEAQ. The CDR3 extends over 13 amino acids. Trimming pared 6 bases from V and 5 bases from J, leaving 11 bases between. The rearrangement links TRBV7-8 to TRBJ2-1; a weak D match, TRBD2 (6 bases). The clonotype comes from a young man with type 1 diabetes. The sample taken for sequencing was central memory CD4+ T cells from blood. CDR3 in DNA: TGTGCCAGCAGGGGATTAGCGGACAATGAGCAGTTCTTC. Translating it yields CASRGLADNEQFF.